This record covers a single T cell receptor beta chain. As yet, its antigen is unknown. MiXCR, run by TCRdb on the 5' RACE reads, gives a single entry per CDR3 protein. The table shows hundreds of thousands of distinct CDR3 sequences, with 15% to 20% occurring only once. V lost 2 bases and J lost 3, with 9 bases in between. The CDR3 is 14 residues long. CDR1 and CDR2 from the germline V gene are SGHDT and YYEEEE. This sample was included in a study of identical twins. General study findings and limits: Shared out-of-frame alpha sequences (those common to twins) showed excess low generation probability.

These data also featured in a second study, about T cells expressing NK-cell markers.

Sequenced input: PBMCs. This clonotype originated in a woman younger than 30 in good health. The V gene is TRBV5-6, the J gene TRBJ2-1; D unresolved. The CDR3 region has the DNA TGTGCCAGCAGCTTCGGGTTCTTCTACAATGAGCAGTTCTTC. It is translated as CASSFGFFYNEQFF.